The 13 T cell receptor beta chains below come from one sample, sequenced in a study of T cell responses to AZD1222 COVID-19 vaccine. The assay was immunoSEQ multiplex PCR, and TCRdb's table has in-frame clones only and misses some. The sample has 150,000 to 200,000 clones; approximately 89% are singletons. This sample comprised peripheral blood, obtained 28 days after the second AZD1222 dose. These receptors were taken from an adult who received the AZD1222 COVID-19 vaccine.

The gene calls are TRBV7-9 and TRBJ2-7; TRBD2 aligns across 10 bases. Per germline, CDR1 SEHNR and CDR2 FQNEAQ (reference sequence). The V gene end was trimmed by 5 bases and the J gene end by 4 bases; junction bases not matched to a gene: 11. The CDR3 sequence is 16 residues long. DNA of the CDR3: TGTGCCAGCAGCAAAAGCGGGAGGGCCGACGGGTACGAGCAGTACTTC. This codes for CASSKSGRADGYEQYF.

The V gene is TRBV7-2, the J gene TRBJ2-4; 10 bases align to TRBD2. Germline V lookup: CDR1 SGHTA, CDR2 FQGNSA. Losses at the gene ends were 3 bases for V and 5 bases for J; bases not matched to a gene: 7. The CDR3 spans 16 residues. This CDR3 reads CASSFEREGLQNIQYF. In DNA, the CDR3 is TGTGCCAGCAGCTTTGAGCGGGAGGGCCTTCAAAACATTCAGTACTTC.

V and J are TRBV20-1 and TRBJ2-3; D gene unclear. V lost 8 bases and J lost 3, with 6 bases in between. The CDR3 has 10 residues. From germline, CDR1 is DFQATT and CDR2 SNEGSKA (reference sequence). DNA of the CDR3: TGCAGTAGCCGGACAGATACGCAGTATTTT. As protein: CSSRTDTQYF.

The chain combines TRBV28 with TRBJ1-2; possible D gene TRBD1, 5 bases. This CDR3 is 15 amino acids long. Germline V gene data show CDR1 as MDHEN and CDR2 as SYDVKM. V lost 3 bases and J lost 0, with 11 bases in between. Here the CDR3 DNA reads TGTGCCAGCAGTTTCGGTGACAGAGCTAACTATGGCTACACCTTC. Encoded protein: CASSFGDRANYGYTF.

V gene TRBV12-3 or TRBV12-4 combines with J gene TRBJ1-5, with D tentatively TRBD1 (6 bases). V was clipped by 5 bases and J by 5 bases, with 10 bases between them. This CDR3 comprises 13 residues. The DNA for the CDR3 is TGTGCCAGCAGTCGAAGGGGGTATCAGCCCCAGCATTTT. This codes for CASSRRGYQPQHF.

The V call is TRBV11-2, the J call TRBJ2-1; D remains ambiguous. CDR1 is SGHAT and CDR2 is FQNNGV in the germline V gene. The CDR3 has 11 residues. The ends were cut back, 0 bases at V and 12 bases at J, with 6 bases in the middle. CDR3 nucleotides: TGTGCCAGCAGCTTAGACCTCTGGCAGTTCTTC. Encoded protein: CASSLDLWQFF. The full variable domain, rest sourced from reference TRBV11-2 and TRBJ2-1, is EAGVAQSPRYKIIEKRQSVAFWCNPISGHATLYWYQQILGQGPKLLIQFQNNGVVDDSQLPKDRFSAERLKGVDSTLKIQPAKLEDSAVYLCASSLDLWQFFGPGTRLTVL.

The gene calls are TRBV18 and TRBJ2-5, with D maybe TRBD1 (6 bases). The CDR3 length is 14 residues. V lost 5 bases and J lost 0, with 10 bases in between. Germline CDR1 KGHSH, CDR2 LQKENI. CDR3 in amino acids: CASSDDRYQETQYF. CDR3 sequence (DNA): TGTGCCAGCTCAGATGACAGGTACCAAGAGACCCAGTACTTC.

The V call is TRBV6-6, the J call TRBJ1-5; TRBD1 might be the D (6 bases). The length of the CDR3 is 14 residues. The ends were cut back, 8 bases at V and 4 bases at J, with 15 bases in the middle. CDR1 is MNHNY, CDR2 SVGAGI, per germline (reference sequence). CDR3 coding DNA: TGTGCCAGCGGGCAACCAGGGGTAAATCAGCCCCAGCATTTT. Translating it yields CASGQPGVNQPQHF.

The chain recombines TRBV7-9 with TRBJ2-1; TRBD1 matches at 8 bases. CDR1 and CDR2 (germline): SEHNR, FQNEAQ (reference sequence). CDR3 length equals 15 residues. Unmatched junction bases numbered 6, after V lost 1 base and J lost 7 bases. The CDR3 DNA reads as TGTGCCAGCAGCTTAGGTCAGGGGGCGGAAAATGAGCAGTTCTTC. Its protein is CASSLGQGAENEQFF.

The chain employs TRBV19 and TRBJ1-2; 7 positions match TRBD1. With 5 bases clipped from V and 8 bases from J, the junction kept 11 bases outside the gene matches. CDR1 and CDR2 from the germline V gene are LNHDA and SQIVND (reference sequence). The CDR3 length is 14 residues. CDR3 sequence reads: CASSPSGPGGGYTF. The CDR3 DNA reads as TGTGCCAGTAGTCCCAGTGGACCAGGGGGAGGCTACACCTTC. Filled out from reference TRBV19 and TRBJ1-2, the complete variable domain reads DGGITQSPKYLFRKEGQNVTLSCEQNLNHDAMYWYRQDPGQGLRLIYYSQIVNDFQKGDIAEGYSVSREKKESFPLTVTSAQKNPTAFYLCASSPSGPGGGYTFGSGTRLTVV.

CDR3 nucleotides: TGTGCCAGCAGTTTATTCGGCAGGGGGTATAGCAATCAGCCCCAGCATTTT. Its translation: CASSLFGRGYSNQPQHF. The gene calls are TRBV27 and TRBJ1-5, with TRBD1 matching 7 bases. This CDR3 spans 17 amino acids. V lost 1 base, J lost 0 bases, and 6 bases stayed unmatched. Germline CDR1 and CDR2: MNHEY and SMNVEV (reference sequence).

The chain links TRBV28 to TRBJ1-4; TRBD1 matches 8 bases. The trim removed 2 bases at V and 7 bases at J, leaving 9 bases unmatched. Per germline, CDR1 MDHEN and CDR2 SYDVKM. This CDR3 is built from 16 residues. The CDR3 region has the DNA TGTGCCAGCAGTTTAATCCCTGGACAGGGCTCTGAAAAACTGTTTTTT. Translated: CASSLIPGQGSEKLFF.

This sequence joins TRBV7-8 and TRBJ1-2, with 8 bases identical to TRBD1. Germline V CDR1 and CDR2: SGHVS, FQNEAQ. The CDR3 covers 14 residues. The trim removed 5 bases at V and 9 bases at J, leaving 11 bases unmatched. The CDR3 loop is CASSPLRAGGSYTF. The DNA of the CDR3 is TGTGCCAGCAGCCCCCTTAGGGCAGGGGGCAGCTACACCTTC.